This TCR beta chain was captured in a study of blood T cell repertoires in COVID-19. Some clones are missing from TCRdb's copy, which holds only in-frame ones; the method was immunoSEQ multiplex PCR. The repertoire holds 250,000 or so clones, with approximately 83% as singletons. The CDR3 has 14 residues. Germline CDR1 SGHTA, CDR2 FQGNSA. J gave up 5 bases and V 4 bases, and 8 bases lay outside the gene matches. The V call is TRBV7-2, the J call TRBJ2-7; 7 nucleotides agree with TRBD1. The clonotype was recovered from a middle-aged man who had recovered from COVID-19. Sequenced: PBMCs or T cells enriched from blood (not recorded which). In nucleotides, the CDR3 is TGTGCCAGCAGCTGGAGACAGGGTGAAGACGAGCAGTACTTC. Protein sequence: CASSWRQGEDEQYF.